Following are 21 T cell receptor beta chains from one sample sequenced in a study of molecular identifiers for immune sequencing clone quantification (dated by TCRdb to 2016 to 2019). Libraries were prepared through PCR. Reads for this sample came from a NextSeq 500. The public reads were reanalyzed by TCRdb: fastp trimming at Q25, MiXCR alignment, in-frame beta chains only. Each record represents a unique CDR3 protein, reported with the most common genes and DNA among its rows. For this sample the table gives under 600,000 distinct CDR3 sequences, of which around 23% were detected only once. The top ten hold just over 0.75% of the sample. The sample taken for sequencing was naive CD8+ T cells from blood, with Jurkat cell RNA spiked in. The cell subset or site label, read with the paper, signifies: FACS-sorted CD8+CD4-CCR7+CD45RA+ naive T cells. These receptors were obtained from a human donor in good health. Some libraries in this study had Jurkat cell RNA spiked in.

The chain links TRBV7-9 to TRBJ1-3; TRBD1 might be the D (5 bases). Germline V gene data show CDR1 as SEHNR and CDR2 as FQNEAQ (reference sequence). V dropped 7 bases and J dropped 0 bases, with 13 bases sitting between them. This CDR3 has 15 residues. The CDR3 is CASTDAGHSGNTIYF. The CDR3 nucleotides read TGTGCCAGCACTGACGCAGGGCACTCTGGAAACACCATATATTTT.

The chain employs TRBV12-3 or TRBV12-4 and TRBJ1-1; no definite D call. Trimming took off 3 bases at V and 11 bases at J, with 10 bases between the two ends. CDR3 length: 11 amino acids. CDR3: CASSFGQPAFF. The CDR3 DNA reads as TGTGCCAGCAGTTTTGGCCAGCCGGCTTTCTTT.

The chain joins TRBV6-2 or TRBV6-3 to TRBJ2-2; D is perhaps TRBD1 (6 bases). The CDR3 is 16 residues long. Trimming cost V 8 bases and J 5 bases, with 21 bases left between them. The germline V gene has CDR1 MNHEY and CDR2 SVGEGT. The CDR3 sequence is CASSTRDTYLTGELFF. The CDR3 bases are TGTGCCAGCTCGACCCGGGACACATATTTAACCGGGGAGCTGTTTTTT.

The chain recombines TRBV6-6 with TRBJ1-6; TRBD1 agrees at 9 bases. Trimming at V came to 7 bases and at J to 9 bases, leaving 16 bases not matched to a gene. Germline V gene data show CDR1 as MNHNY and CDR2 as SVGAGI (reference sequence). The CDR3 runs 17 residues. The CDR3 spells CASIHGTGFSRRSPLHF. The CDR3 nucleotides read TGTGCCAGCATCCACGGGACAGGGTTTAGTCGGCGTTCACCCCTCCACTTT.

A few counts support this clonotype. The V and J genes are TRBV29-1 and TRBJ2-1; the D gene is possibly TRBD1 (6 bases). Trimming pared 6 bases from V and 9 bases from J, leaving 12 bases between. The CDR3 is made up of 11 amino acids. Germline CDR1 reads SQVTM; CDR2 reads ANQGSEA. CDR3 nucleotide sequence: TGCAGCGTGGCAGGGGTTGGTGAGCAGTTCTTC. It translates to CSVAGVGEQFF.

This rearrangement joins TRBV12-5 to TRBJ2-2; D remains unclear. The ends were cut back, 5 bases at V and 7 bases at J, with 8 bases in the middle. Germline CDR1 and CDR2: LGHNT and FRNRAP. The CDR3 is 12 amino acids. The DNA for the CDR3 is TGTGCTAGTGGTCCGTTATACGGGGAGCTGTTTTTT. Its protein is CASGPLYGELFF.

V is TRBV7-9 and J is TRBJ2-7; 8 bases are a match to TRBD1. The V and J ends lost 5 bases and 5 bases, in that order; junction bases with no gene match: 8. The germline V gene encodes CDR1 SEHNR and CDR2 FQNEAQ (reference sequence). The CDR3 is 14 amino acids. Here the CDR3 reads CASSPEDRDHEQYF. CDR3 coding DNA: TGTGCCAGCAGCCCCGAGGACAGGGATCACGAGCAGTACTTC.

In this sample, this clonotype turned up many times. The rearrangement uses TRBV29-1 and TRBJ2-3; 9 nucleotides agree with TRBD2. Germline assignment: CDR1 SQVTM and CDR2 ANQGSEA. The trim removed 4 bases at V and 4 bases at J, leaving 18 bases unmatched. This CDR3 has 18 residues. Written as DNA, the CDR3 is TGCAGCGTTGTTGCGTGGCTGATAACTAGCGGGTTGCCAGATACGCAGTATTTT. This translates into CSVVAWLITSGLPDTQYF.

CDR3 DNA sequence: TGCAGTGCGAAGCAGGTGCATGAGCAGTACTTC. Protein product: CSAKQVHEQYF. The J gene is TRBJ2-5, the V gene TRBV20-1; no firm D call. V lost 6 bases and J lost 11, with 16 bases in between. This CDR3 has 11 residues. CDR1 and CDR2 (germline): DFQATT, SNEGSKA (reference sequence).

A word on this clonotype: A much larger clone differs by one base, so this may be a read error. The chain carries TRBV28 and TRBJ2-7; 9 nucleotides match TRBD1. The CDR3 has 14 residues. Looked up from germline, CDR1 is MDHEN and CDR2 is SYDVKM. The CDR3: CASSRTGASYAQYF. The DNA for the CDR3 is TGTGCCAGCAGCCGGACAGGGGCCTCCTACGCGCAGTACTTC. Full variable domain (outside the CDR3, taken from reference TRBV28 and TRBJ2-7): DVKVTQSSRYLVKRTGEKVFLECVQDMDHENMFWYRQDPGLGLRLIYFSYDVKMKEKGDIPEGYSVSREKKERFSLILESASTNQTSMYLCASSRTGASYAQYFGPGTRLTVT.

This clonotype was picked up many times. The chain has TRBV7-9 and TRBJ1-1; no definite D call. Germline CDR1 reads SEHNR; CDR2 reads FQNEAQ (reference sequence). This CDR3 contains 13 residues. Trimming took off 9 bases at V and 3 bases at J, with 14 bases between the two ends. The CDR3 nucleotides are TGTGCCAGTGCCCCACTCGAGTACACTGAAGCTTTCTTT. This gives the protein CASAPLEYTEAFF.

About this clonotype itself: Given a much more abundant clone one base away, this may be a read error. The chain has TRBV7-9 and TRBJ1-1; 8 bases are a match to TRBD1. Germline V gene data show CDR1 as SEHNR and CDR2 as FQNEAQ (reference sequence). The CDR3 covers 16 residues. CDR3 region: CASSLGDRGIDTKAFF. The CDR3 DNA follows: TGTGCCAGCAGCTTAGGAGACAGGGGAATTGACACTAAAGCTTTCTTT. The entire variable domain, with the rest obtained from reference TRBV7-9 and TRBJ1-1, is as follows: DTGVSQNPRHKITKRGQNVTFRCDPISEHNRLYWYRQTLGQGPEFLTYFQNEAQLEKSRLLSDRFSAERPKGSFSTLEIQRTEQGDSAMYLCASSLGDRGIDTKAFFGQGTRLTVV.

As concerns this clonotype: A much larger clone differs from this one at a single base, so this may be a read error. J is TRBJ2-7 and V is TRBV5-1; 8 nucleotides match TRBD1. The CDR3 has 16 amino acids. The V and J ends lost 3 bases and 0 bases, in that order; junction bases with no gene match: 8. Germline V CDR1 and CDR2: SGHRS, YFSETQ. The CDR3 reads CASSSGQGTSSYEQYF. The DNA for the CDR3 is TGCGCCAGCAGCTCCGGACAGGGCACGAGCTCCTACGAGCAGTACTTC. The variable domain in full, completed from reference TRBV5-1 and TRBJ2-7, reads KAGVTQTPRYLIKTRGQQVTLSCSPISGHRSVSWYQQTPGQGLQFLFEYFSETQRNKGNFPGRFSGRQFSNSRSEMNVSTLELGDSALYLCASSSGQGTSSYEQYFGPGTRLTVT.

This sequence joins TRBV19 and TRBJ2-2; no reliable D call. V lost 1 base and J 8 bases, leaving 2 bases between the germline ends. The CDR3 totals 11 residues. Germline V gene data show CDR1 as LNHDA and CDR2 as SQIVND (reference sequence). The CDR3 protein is CASSIGGELFF. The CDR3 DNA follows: TGTGCCAGTAGTATAGGTGGGGAGCTGTTTTTT.

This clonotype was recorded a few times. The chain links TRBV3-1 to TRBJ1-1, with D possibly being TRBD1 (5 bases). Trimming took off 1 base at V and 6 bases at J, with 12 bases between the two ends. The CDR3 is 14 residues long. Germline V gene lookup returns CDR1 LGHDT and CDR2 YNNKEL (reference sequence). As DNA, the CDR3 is TGTGCCAGCAGCCAAGTCTCCAGGGAAGCTGAAGCTTTCTTT. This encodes CASSQVSREAEAFF.

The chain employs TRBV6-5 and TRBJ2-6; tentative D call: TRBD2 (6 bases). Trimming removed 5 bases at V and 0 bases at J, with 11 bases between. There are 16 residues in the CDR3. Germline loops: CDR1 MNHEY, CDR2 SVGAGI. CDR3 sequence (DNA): TGTGCCAGCAGTCCCCGGGGGTACTCTGGGGCCAACGTCCTGACTTTC. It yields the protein CASSPRGYSGANVLTF.

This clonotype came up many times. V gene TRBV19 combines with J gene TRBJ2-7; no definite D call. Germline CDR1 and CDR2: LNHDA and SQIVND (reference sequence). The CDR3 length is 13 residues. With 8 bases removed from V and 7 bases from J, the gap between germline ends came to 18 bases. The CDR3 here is CASSLGLPGEQYF. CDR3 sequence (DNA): TGTGCCAGTTCCCTGGGTCTACCCGGAGAGCAGTACTTC.

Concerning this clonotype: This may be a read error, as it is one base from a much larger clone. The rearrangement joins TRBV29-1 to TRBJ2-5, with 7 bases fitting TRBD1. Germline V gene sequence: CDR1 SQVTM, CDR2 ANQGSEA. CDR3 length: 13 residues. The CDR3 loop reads CSVALQGRETQNF. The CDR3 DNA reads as TGCAGCGTTGCATTACAGGGGAGAGAGACCCAGAACTTC.

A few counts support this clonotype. CDR3 sequence: CSARDPAGYEQYF. The CDR3 coding sequence is TGCAGTGCTCGGGACCCCGCCGGCTACGAGCAGTACTTC. The chain uses TRBV20-1 and TRBJ2-7; D may correspond to TRBD1 or TRBD2 (5 bases each). The germline gives CDR1 DFQATT, CDR2 SNEGSKA (reference sequence). The V gene lost 5 bases and the J gene lost 3 bases, with 14 bases spanning the gap. The CDR3 totals 13 residues.

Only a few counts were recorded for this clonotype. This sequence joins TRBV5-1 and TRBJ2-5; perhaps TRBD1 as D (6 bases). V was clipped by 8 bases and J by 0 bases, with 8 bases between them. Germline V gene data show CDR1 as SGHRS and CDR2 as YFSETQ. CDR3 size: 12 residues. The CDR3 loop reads CASRDNQETQYF. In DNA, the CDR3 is TGCGCCAGTAGGGACAACCAAGAGACCCAGTACTTC.

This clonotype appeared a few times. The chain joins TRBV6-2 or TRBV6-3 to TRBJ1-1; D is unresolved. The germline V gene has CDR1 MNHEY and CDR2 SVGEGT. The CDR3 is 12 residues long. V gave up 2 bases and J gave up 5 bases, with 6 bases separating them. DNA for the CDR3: TGTGCCAGCAGTTACCAGGTTACTGAAGCTTTCTTT. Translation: CASSYQVTEAFF.